The 8 T cell receptor beta chains below were found in one sample sequenced in a study of CD8 T cells in ankylosing spondylitis. MiXCR, applied by TCRdb to the 5' RACE reads, yields one record per CDR3 protein. The repertoire holds roughly 400,000 distinct CDR3 sequences, with 20% to 25% as singletons. Notes on the study in general: In ankylosing spondylitis blood, a motif of roughly 8 highly homologous TCR beta variants appeared characteristic.

The antigens for these receptors are not known. Sequencing input: blood, either unsorted or a sorted T cell fraction (not recorded which). Receptor source: a male donor with ankylosing spondylitis.

This clonotype was observed a few times. The rearrangement links TRBV9 to TRBJ2-2; 10 nucleotides align to TRBD2. The CDR3 contains 20 residues. The germline CDR1 and CDR2 sequences are SGDLS and YYNGEE. The trim removed 0 bases at V and 4 bases at J, leaving 15 bases unmatched. CDR3 residues: CASSVDPLELAGVVTGELFF. The CDR3 bases are TGTGCCAGCAGCGTAGACCCCCTGGAGCTAGCGGGAGTCGTCACCGGGGAGCTGTTTTTT.

The rearrangement joins TRBV10-3 to TRBJ1-5; D uncertain. This CDR3 is 13 amino acids long. The V and J ends lost 4 bases and 4 bases respectively, with 8 bases between them. The germline V gene encodes CDR1 ENHRY and CDR2 SYGVKD. CDR3: CAISVDGNQPQHF. CDR3 DNA: TGTGCCATCAGTGTAGATGGGAATCAGCCCCAGCATTTT.

This clonotype has a handful of counts. The chain links TRBV10-3 to TRBJ2-2; TRBD2 matches at 8 bases. The V gene's germline CDR1 is ENHRY and CDR2 SYGVKD. With 6 bases clipped from V and 6 bases from J, the junction kept 9 bases outside the gene matches. The length of the CDR3 is 15 residues. The CDR3 loop is CAISPMAGGAGELFF. CDR3 DNA sequence: TGTGCCATCAGCCCAATGGCGGGAGGCGCCGGGGAGCTGTTTTTT.

This clonotype was detected a few times. This chain joins TRBV20-1 and TRBJ1-1; D uncertain. CDR1 and CDR2 from the germline V gene are DFQATT and SNEGSKA (reference sequence). V was shortened by 1 base and J by 2 bases, with 11 bases between the two germline ends. This CDR3 has 14 amino acids. DNA for the CDR3: TGCAGTGCTAGAGGGTCCGGGAGAAACACTGAAGCTTTCTTT. Protein: CSARGSGRNTEAFF.

This chain's CDR3 is CASSPGLAGLGNEQFF. The CDR3 region has the DNA TGTGCCAGCAGTCCGGGACTAGCGGGGCTGGGTAATGAGCAGTTCTTC. The J gene is TRBJ2-1, the V gene TRBV6-2 or TRBV6-3, with 13 bases lining up with TRBD2. Trimming cost V 5 bases and J 7 bases; bases outside gene matches: 8. Per the germline V gene, CDR1 is MNHEY and CDR2 is SVGEGT. The CDR3 sequence is 16 residues long.

In this sample, this clonotype turned up a few times. The rearrangement joins TRBV7-8 to TRBJ2-3; D might be TRBD1 or TRBD2, each matching 6 bases. Germline CDR1 and CDR2: SGHVS and FQNEAQ. The V end was cut by 1 base, the J end by 4 bases, with 18 bases between. The CDR3 has 17 amino acids. CDR3 protein: CASSLGGAGRGPDTQYF. CDR3 coding DNA: TGTGCCAGCAGCTTAGGGGGGGCGGGGAGAGGCCCAGATACGCAGTATTTT.

This clonotype was seen a handful of times. The CDR3 loop reads CASSQESGRINSPLHF. CDR3 bases: TGCGCCAGCAGCCAAGAGTCGGGACGTATTAATTCACCCCTCCACTTT. V usage is TRBV4-1 and J usage is TRBJ1-6; possible D gene TRBD1, 5 bases. The V gene lost 0 bases and the J gene lost 6 bases, with 12 bases spanning the gap. This CDR3 contains 16 residues. CDR1 is MGHRA and CDR2 is YSYEKL in the germline V gene.

V gene TRBV10-2 combines with J gene TRBJ2-7, with D possibly matching TRBD2 (7 bases). The CDR3 length is 14 residues. In germline, CDR1 is WSHSY, CDR2 SAAADI. The V and J ends lost 4 bases and 5 bases respectively, with 15 bases between them. The CDR3 bases are TGCGCCAGCAGTGCACAGGGAGGGGTTGACGAGCAGTACTTC. Translating gives CASSAQGGVDEQYF.